This T cell receptor beta chain was recovered during a study of shared clonotypes between healthy human individuals (dated by TCRdb to 2018 to 2020). For the study in its entirety: A couple of women and a few men aged 18 to 49 years were included in the cohort. For each donor, CD4 naive and CD4 memory were each given three plates, CD8 naive was given two plates, and CD8 memory was given one plate. To estimate repertoire size and how much clonotypes are shared between individuals, the study performed deep sequencing of blood TCR repertoires from roughly five healthy adults. To increase sequencing depth and limit assay-specific biases, TCR repertoire library preparation and sequencing were carried out by different laboratories using diverse techniques. Per donor, leukapheresis produced somewhere between about 0.94 and 8.9 billion PBMCs.

Study-wide findings and limitations: Because the study included only a small number of donors, the genetic and exposure-history diversity represented was limited. Incomplete sequencing was indicated by rarefaction of sorted-subset datasets, despite the large sequencing depth. Based on pairwise subsampling, the degree of clonotype sharing among donors was expected to be affected by sequencing depth. Sampling was restricted to blood, and TCR repertoires in tissues likely differ from the TCR repertoires found in blood. Naive subsets generally had larger estimated clonotype richness than memory subsets. Compared with non-shared clonotypes, clonotypes shared by all four sorted-subset donors had higher generation probabilities. Across four donors, 4.5% to 6.5% of naive CD4, approximately 3.6% of naive CD8, 2% to 2.5% of memory CD4, and around 0.4% of memory CD8 clonotypes were shared.

As encoded in the germline V gene, CDR1 is KGHSH while CDR2 is LQKENI. The CDR3, from cysteine to phenylalanine, totals 17 residues. Left in the record is the CDR3 DNA by itself, 51 bases read in frame from the first base. Trimmed from V: 2 bases; trimmed from J: 7 bases; junction bases lacking a gene match: 9. As for this clone: What antigen it recognizes has not been identified. Within one base of it there is no much larger clone, and no base qualities were kept.

Donors were healthy HIV-negative adults with no recently reported acute infections or vaccinations. Every donor was a Caucasian adult residing in Nashville, Tennessee, USA. Magnetic negative selection was used to enrich CD4+ T cells, after which naive cells were positively selected on CD45RA and the negative fraction became the memory subset. Blood was collected by leukapheresis, and PBMCs were isolated by Ficoll-Histopaque density gradient centrifugation and then cryopreserved in liquid nitrogen vapor phase. Analytical flow cytometry was used to check the purity and quantity of every magnetically sorted T cell population. From each sorted fraction, genomic DNA was isolated and quantified by UV absorbance on a Nanodrop 2000c. Using the deep immunoSEQ assay, multiplex PCR amplified TCR CDR3 regions from genomic DNA. Genomic DNA extracted from each cell subset was distributed evenly over all wells of several immunoSEQ 96-well plates, and each plate served as one replicate. For sorted subsets, each replicate PCR was loaded with about 0.2 ug genomic DNA, equivalent to approximately 33,000 T cell genomes. The purified libraries were quantified using a Qubit 3.0 fluorometer, sized with a Bioanalyzer 2100, and then quantified again using the KAPA Library Quantification kit. Every immunoSEQ 96-well plate was sequenced on a dedicated single-read 150-cycle Illumina NextSeq 550 flow cell. The original pipeline was this. Because the immunoSEQ output held only junctional sequences and lacked quality scores, the filtering could not match the filtering applied to full-length reads. Sequences were annotated with PyIR, a Python wrapper for IgBLAST v1.9, using IMGT germline references to assign V/J genes and CDR3. Reads were removed for weak V/J assignments (E-value above 1e-6), missing CDR3, stop codons, out-of-frame junctions, or ambiguous translated residues. V3J clonotypes were defined as sequences sharing the same inferred V gene, J gene, and CDR3 amino acid sequence. Percentage overlap between repertoires was calculated by dividing the number of shared unique clonotypes by the size of the smaller repertoire. RTK rarefaction, the Chao1 estimator, and Recon v2.1 estimates of unobserved clonotypes were used to assess repertoire richness. For all TCRbeta clonotypes obtained by the gDNA method from a handful of donors, generation probabilities were computed with OLGA. This is the immuneACCESS table as TCRdb keeps it, with only in-frame sequences that have V and J called. A part of the clones is gone; compared with another copy, unresolved V genes explain less than half, and the rest is unexplained. V, J and clone size derive from that table, while D and trimming were established from the DNA sequence. Counted in this sample were about 1.5 million clones; 95% to 99% of them appeared once. The top ten hold less than 0.55% of the sample.

This clonotype originated in a young man in good health. The chain joins TRBV18 to TRBJ2-1, and 12 junctional nucleotides match TRBD1. Sequencing was performed on naive CD4+ T cells sorted from blood. The cell subset or site label, as the study defines it: CD45RA+ positively selected. The DNA reads TGTGCCAGCTCACCAGCCTCTGGGACAGGGGGCGGGAATGAGCAGTTCTTC. This is translated as CASSPASGTGGGNEQFF.